This is a list of T cell receptor beta chains from one sample in a study of blood T cell repertoires in COVID-19. Only in-frame clones appear in the TCRdb table, and some are missing; sequencing was by immunoSEQ multiplex PCR. The sample has about 330,000 clones, approximately 90% seen once. The sequenced sample consisted of peripheral blood. Source of these receptors: a woman aged 45 to 65 with active or convalescent COVID-19. Each CDR3 is given without its conserved first and last residue.

J | V | CDR3
TRBJ2-7 | TRBV29-1 | SVKRDSNYEQY
TRBJ2-5 | TRBV24-1 | ATSDSTGGKETQY
TRBJ2-3 | TRBV4-3 | ASSQEAGRSADTQY
TRBJ2-1 | TRBV5-1 | ASSTGYNEQF
TRBJ2-6 | TRBV6-4 | ASSDRLDSSGANVLT
TRBJ2-7 | TRBV27 | ASSWDRTSYEQY
TRBJ2-7 | TRBV28 | ASSVLSRGLAGTYEQY
TRBJ1-2 | TRBV7-3 | ASSLKGRR
TRBJ2-5 | TRBV7-3 | ASSLGQGAETQY
TRBJ2-2 | TRBV5-1 | ASSLRLAGGPNTGELF
TRBJ1-6 | TRBV10-3 | AIRTDSSYNSPLH
TRBJ2-2 | TRBV7-9 | ASSLGSSGSVGELF
TRBJ2-2 | TRBV19 | ASSVGGTSFGTGELF
TRBJ1-1 | TRBV2 | ASSPQGNTEAF
TRBJ2-7 | TRBV13 | ASSRLAILAPQEQY
TRBJ1-3 | TRBV2 | ASSSQRVGFGNTIY
TRBJ2-1 | TRBV15 | ATSRARDSNNEQF
TRBJ2-3 | TRBV10-3 | ATRPPAGGDTQY
TRBJ1-2 | TRBV7-9 | ASTSSWQVHGYT
TRBJ2-1 | TRBV19 | ASSTSGQPIPYNEQF
TRBJ2-7 | TRBV14 | ASSKRLAGGPYEQY
TRBJ2-3 | TRBV6-2/TRBV6-3 | ASSSGQGSTDTQY
TRBJ1-2 | TRBV7-9 | ASSLAFTEGVYGYT
TRBJ1-6 | TRBV12-3/TRBV12-4 | ASSLGGNSPLH
TRBJ2-7 | TRBV15 | ATSRQMTTGGSYEQY
TRBJ2-7 | TRBV7-3 | ASSLPGLAGEYEQY
TRBJ1-1 | TRBV5-4 | ASGDRNTEAF
TRBJ1-3 | TRBV6-2/TRBV6-3 | ASSTEQRNTIY
TRBJ1-1 | TRBV7-2 | ASSPWAGARSEAF
TRBJ2-3 | TRBV28 | ATEGVTDTQY
TRBJ2-2 | TRBV4-1 | ASSQELTFTGELF
TRBJ1-1 | TRBV7-3 | ASSLGGENTEAF
TRBJ2-2 | TRBV28 | ASRLAGASGTGELF
TRBJ2-1 | TRBV6-2/TRBV6-3 | ASSNPVDRRYNEQF
TRBJ1-6 | TRBV11-2 | ASSFWHLQNSPLH
TRBJ1-1 | TRBV19 | ASRTRQYPEAF
TRBJ1-2 | TRBV10-3 | AISETWTGGKDGYT
TRBJ1-2 | TRBV4-2 | ASSPGPGDGYGYT
TRBJ1-5 | TRBV19 | ASSEYSGSNQPQH
TRBJ2-7 | TRBV5-1 | ASSSTGGSYEQY
TRBJ2-7 | TRBV28 | ASLTTGQGGYEQY
TRBJ1-3 | TRBV7-3 | ASSLLPPGTGGAGNTIY
TRBJ2-2 | TRBV27 | ASRGTPGGIGELF
TRBJ1-2 | TRBV24-1 | ATSDPGYGYT
TRBJ2-6 | TRBV18 | ASSPYGGSSGANVLT
TRBJ2-7 | TRBV18 | ASSPKPYEQY
TRBJ1-1 | TRBV25-1 | ASVKSGGNTEAF
TRBJ1-1 | TRBV20-1 | SASRSAEAF
TRBJ1-2 | TRBV11-2 | ASSIGHSYGYT